This T cell receptor beta chain was identified during a study of TIL therapy for anti-PD-1-resistant metastatic lung cancer. Study conclusions and caveats: Compared with baseline intratumoral T cells, expanded TIL cultures were more clonal and less diverse (roughly 6.5% vs 31%). Treatment-naive, never-smoker and oncogene-addicted patients were overrepresented in this highly selected cohort.

Noted time point: pre-treatment sample, taken before nivolumab and TIL therapy. Most excised metastases sampled were pleural nodules or supraclavicular lymph nodes. Patients then received nivolumab; progressors got lymphodepletion, TIL and IL-2. This clone was counted only a few times. Its antigen is still unknown. V dropped 2 bases and J dropped 5 bases, with 16 bases sitting between them. Germline-derived CDR1 and CDR2 are MNHEY and SVGAGI. The CDR3 sequence is 15 residues long. Sequencing used immunoSEQ v3. Survey-level samples got 2 million or so read pairs; deep-level samples got 5-6 million. Using immunoSEQ multiplex PCR, the repertoire was profiled, and TCRdb retains in-frame clones only, with some absent. The table records about 26,000 clones, approximately 63% of them present only once.

The rearrangement uses TRBV6-5 and TRBJ2-7; tentative D call: TRBD2 (6 bases). This receptor was taken from a woman aged 30 to 85 with non-small cell lung cancer. This specimen consisted of tumor tissue, obtained at baseline. DNA for the CDR3: TGTGCCAGCAGTTACCGGGAGCCGAGCCGCGACGAGCAGTACTTC. Its translation: CASSYREPSRDEQYF.